Shown below are 21 T cell receptor beta chains from a single sample sequenced in a study of T cell responses to AZD1222 COVID-19 vaccine. Sequencing used immunoSEQ multiplex PCR; TCRdb keeps in-frame clones, though not all of them. The sample shows roughly 150,000 clones, approximately 90% of them seen only once. The sample consisted of peripheral blood, taken on day 0 of AZD1222 vaccination. These receptors all come from an adult in good health.

The rearrangement uses TRBV18 and TRBJ1-5; no definite D call. CDR1 and CDR2 from the germline V gene are KGHSH and LQKENI. Trimming pared 4 bases from V and 2 bases from J, leaving 9 bases between. The CDR3 runs to 14 residues. The CDR3 reads CASSLGQGNQPQHF. The CDR3 DNA reads as TGTGCCAGCTCACTCGGCCAGGGCAATCAGCCCCAGCATTTT.

The V call is TRBV15, the J call TRBJ2-3, with TRBD1 as a possible D gene (6 bases). V dropped 0 bases and J dropped 1 base, with 11 bases sitting between them. CDR1 and CDR2 from the germline V gene are LNHNV and YYDKDF (reference sequence). The CDR3 is 16 amino acids. The CDR3 reads CATSRDPGAGTDTQYF. In nucleotides, the CDR3 is TGTGCCACCAGCAGAGATCCAGGGGCCGGCACAGATACGCAGTATTTT.

This clone has just a few counts. The chain has TRBV4-3 and TRBJ2-1; 7 bases are a match to TRBD2. The V segment lost 1 base and the J segment 4 bases; nucleotides outside the gene matches: 7. The CDR3 runs to 16 residues. Germline V CDR1 and CDR2: LGHNA, YSLEER. The CDR3 region is CASSQGSSGDYNEQFF. DNA for the CDR3: TGCGCCAGCAGCCAAGGGTCTAGCGGAGATTACAATGAGCAGTTCTTC.

CDR3 coding DNA: TGTGCCAGCAGCCAAGCCCCTGGGGGGGGACAGTACAATGAGCAGTTCTTC. It yields the protein CASSQAPGGGQYNEQFF. The genes are TRBV4-2 and TRBJ2-1, with D possibly called TRBD1 or TRBD2 (7 bases each). V gave up 1 base and J gave up 4 bases, with 17 bases separating them. Looked up from germline, CDR1 is LGHNA and CDR2 is YNFKEQ. This CDR3 comprises 17 residues.

V is TRBV6-5 and J is TRBJ1-2; 7 bases fit TRBD1. Trimming cost V 7 bases and J 4 bases; bases outside gene matches: 12. The CDR3 contains 15 residues. Germline V CDR1 and CDR2: MNHEY, SVGAGI. CDR3 sequence (DNA): TGTGCCAGCACCAAGAGACAGGGCCCGATCTATGGCTACACCTTC. It translates to CASTKRQGPIYGYTF.

This chain joins TRBV4-1 and TRBJ1-1; 12 bases match TRBD1. CDR3 length: 19 residues. Looked up from germline, CDR1 is MGHRA and CDR2 is YSYEKL. The J segment lost 1 base and the V segment lost 5 bases, leaving 14 bases of the junction unmatched. CDR3 amino acids: CASSRQLGQGAESNTEAFF. The CDR3 coding sequence is TGCGCCAGCAGCAGACAACTGGGACAGGGGGCCGAATCGAACACTGAAGCTTTCTTT.

CDR3 nucleotide sequence: TGCGCCAGCAGCTTGGGCGGGGACTCCTATAATTCACCCCTCCACTTT. It is translated as CASSLGGDSYNSPLHF. The V and J genes are TRBV5-1 and TRBJ1-6; D is uncertain. The CDR3 runs 16 residues. With 0 bases removed from V and 0 bases from J, the gap between germline ends came to 7 bases. Germline CDR1 SGHRS, CDR2 YFSETQ.

The chain links TRBV12-3 or TRBV12-4 to TRBJ1-2, with D tentatively TRBD1 (6 bases). Trimming stripped 5 bases from V and 3 bases from J, with 7 bases between. The CDR3 totals 12 residues. The CDR3 reads CASSNRDYGYTF. CDR3 DNA: TGTGCCAGCAGTAACAGGGACTATGGCTACACCTTC.

The gene calls are TRBV6-5 and TRBJ2-7; D is unclear. Germline assignment: CDR1 MNHEY and CDR2 SVGAGI. V was pared by 0 bases and J by 3 bases, with 9 bases between. This CDR3 has 14 amino acids. CDR3 sequence: CASSYSIGGYEQYF. The DNA of the CDR3 is TGTGCCAGCAGTTACTCGATTGGTGGCTACGAGCAGTACTTC.

This clone was seen a few times. CDR3 sequence reads: CAWTSGRAYEQYF. The CDR3 region has the DNA TGTGCCTGGACTAGCGGGAGGGCCTACGAGCAGTACTTC. The rearrangement joins TRBV30 to TRBJ2-7; TRBD2 aligns across 12 bases. The CDR3 length is 13 residues. V dropped 4 bases and J dropped 2; count of bases not matched to a gene: 0. The germline V gene encodes CDR1 GTSNPN and CDR2 SVGIG (reference sequence).

V gene TRBV2 combines with J gene TRBJ1-5; tentatively, D is TRBD1 (5 bases). Germline CDR1 and CDR2: SNHLY and FYNNEI. This CDR3 is built from 13 residues. V was clipped by 7 bases and J by 7 bases, with 14 bases between them. CDR3 DNA sequence: TGTGCCAGCACGGGGCAGTTGAAACAGCCCCAGCATTTT. Its translation is CASTGQLKQPQHF.

This sequence joins TRBV4-2 and TRBJ1-5; D is unclear. CDR1 LGHNA and CDR2 YNFKEQ come from the germline V gene. The CDR3 is made up of 15 amino acids. The V gene lost 1 base and the J gene lost 0 bases, with 7 bases spanning the gap. The DNA for the CDR3 is TGTGCCAGCAGCCAAGGGGGATATAGCAATCAGCCCCAGCATTTT. Translated, it gives CASSQGGYSNQPQHF.

The V and J genes are TRBV7-9 and TRBJ2-5; TRBD2 matches 12 bases. With V trimmed by 5 bases and J by 5 bases, 6 bases remained unmatched. The CDR3 has 15 residues. Germline values: CDR1 SEHNR, CDR2 FQNEAQ (reference sequence). CDR3 DNA: TGTGCCAGCAGCCCTCTAGCGGGGGGGCCGGAGACCCAGTACTTC. Protein: CASSPLAGGPETQYF.

The J gene is TRBJ1-2, the V gene TRBV7-9; unclear D gene. Germline V gene sequence: CDR1 SEHNR, CDR2 FQNEAQ (reference sequence). This CDR3 has 14 residues. Trimming stripped 1 base from V and 6 bases from J, with 12 bases between. CDR3: CASSLDSTIHGYTF. The CDR3, as DNA: TGTGCCAGCAGCTTAGATTCCACGATCCATGGCTACACCTTC.

This clone showed up just once. The rearrangement joins TRBV6-6 to TRBJ1-6; a possible D gene is TRBD1 (5 bases). The V end lost 6 bases, the J end lost 7 bases, and 13 bases lay between the germline ends. The CDR3 runs 14 residues. Germline V CDR1 and CDR2: MNHNY, SVGAGI (reference sequence). CDR3 sequence reads: CASSALGENSPLHF. CDR3 DNA: TGTGCCAGCAGCGCCCTAGGGGAGAATTCACCCCTCCACTTT.

This sequence joins TRBV11-2 and TRBJ2-7; D possibly corresponds to TRBD2 (5 bases). The V end was cut by 5 bases, the J end by 0 bases, with 8 bases between. Germline V gene lookup returns CDR1 SGHAT and CDR2 FQNNGV. The CDR3 length is 13 residues. CDR3 in amino acids: CASSPGISYEQYF. The CDR3, as DNA: TGTGCCAGCAGCCCCGGGATCTCCTACGAGCAGTACTTC.

The chain employs TRBV10-3 and TRBJ2-1, with D possibly matching TRBD1 (6 bases). Per germline, CDR1 ENHRY and CDR2 SYGVKD. CDR3 length: 16 amino acids. The V end lost 3 bases, the J end lost 6 bases, and 18 bases lay between the germline ends. CDR3 DNA sequence: TGTGCCATCAGTGACCCCAAGGGGGTTGGGGGCAATGAGCAGTTCTTC. Its translation: CAISDPKGVGGNEQFF.

CDR3 sequence (DNA): TGTGCCAGCAGTTACCAGCCCGGGGTGGATAGGGGTAAGCAGTACTTC. As protein: CASSYQPGVDRGKQYF. J is TRBJ2-7 and V is TRBV6-5, with D possibly being TRBD1 or TRBD2 (5 bases each). The CDR3 spans 16 residues. From germline, CDR1 is MNHEY and CDR2 SVGAGI. V lost 2 bases and J lost 8, with 22 bases in between.

CDR3 sequence (DNA): TGTGCCAGCAGTCCCCTAGACCCGGGACAGGGGATCAGGTTGAACGAAAAACTGTTTTTT. Encoded protein: CASSPLDPGQGIRLNEKLFF. The V call is TRBV3-1 (or the pseudogene TRBV3-2), the J call TRBJ1-4; TRBD1 matches at 10 bases. The CDR3 is 20 residues long. The J segment lost 8 bases and the V segment lost 6 bases, leaving 24 bases of the junction unmatched. Per germline, CDR1 LGHDT and CDR2 YNNKEL (reference sequence).

The chain carries TRBV11-2 and TRBJ2-1; tentatively, D is TRBD2 (7 bases). Trimming shortened V by 1 base and J by 5 bases, and 18 bases separated the two germline ends. The CDR3 is 17 amino acids. CDR1 is SGHAT and CDR2 is FQNNGV in the germline V gene. CDR3 sequence (DNA): TGTGCCAGCAGCTTAGGGCGCCGGGGGGCACTTAACAATGAGCAGTTCTTC. Protein sequence: CASSLGRRGALNNEQFF. The full variable domain, in which reference TRBV11-2 and TRBJ2-1 provide the parts outside the CDR3, is EAGVAQSPRYKIIEKRQSVAFWCNPISGHATLYWYQQILGQGPKLLIQFQNNGVVDDSQLPKDRFSAERLKGVDSTLKIQPAKLEDSAVYLCASSLGRRGALNNEQFFGPGTRLTVL.

The chain is built from TRBV19 and TRBJ2-3; 10 bases are a match to TRBD2. The CDR3 totals 14 residues. CDR1 is LNHDA, CDR2 SQIVND, per germline (reference sequence). V was clipped by 8 bases and J by 1 base; unmatched bases: 3. The CDR3 loop is CASLAGDGTDTQYF. The DNA for the CDR3 is TGTGCCAGTCTAGCGGGAGACGGCACAGATACGCAGTATTTT.